The 15 T cell receptor beta chains in this list originate from one sample, sequenced in a study of PD-1 blockade in classical Hodgkin lymphoma. Assay used: immunoSEQ multiplex PCR; TCRdb lists only in-frame clones, some missing. The table shows 12,000 to 15,000 clones, with around four fifths occurring only once. Brentuximab vedotin exposure varied among the patients, all of whom had relapsed after autologous stem cell transplantation. This specimen was peripheral blood mononuclear cells (PBMCs), taken before the second cycle of nivolumab. Source of these receptors: a human donor with classical Hodgkin lymphoma.

This clone is labeled hyperexpanded. This sample includes further DNA sequences coding for the same CDR3. The chain carries TRBV4-1 and TRBJ1-1; possibly TRBD1 for D (6 bases). Trimming shortened V by 5 bases and J by 1 base, and 11 bases separated the two germline ends. CDR3 length equals 14 residues. Looked up from germline, CDR1 is MGHRA and CDR2 is YSYEKL. The CDR3 is CASSTRTENTEAFF. The CDR3 DNA sequence: TGCGCCAGCAGCACTCGGACAGAGAACACTGAAGCTTTCTTT.

The chain combines TRBV27 with TRBJ2-7, with unresolved D. Per germline, CDR1 MNHEY and CDR2 SMNVEV (reference sequence). Trimming pared 2 bases from V and 2 bases from J, leaving 10 bases between. The CDR3 extends over 14 amino acids. The DNA for the CDR3 is TGTGCCAGCAGTTTACAGGCGGTTCCCTACGAGCAGTACTTC. It specifies CASSLQAVPYEQYF.

The V and J genes are TRBV5-1 and TRBJ2-7; 7 nucleotides align to TRBD2. Germline V gene lookup returns CDR1 SGHRS and CDR2 YFSETQ. There are 19 residues in the CDR3. The V segment lost 4 bases and the J segment 3 bases; nucleotides outside the gene matches: 22. The CDR3 here is CASSNRLGGGPRENYEQYF. DNA for the CDR3: TGCGCCAGCAGCAATCGACTCGGCGGGGGACCACGGGAAAACTACGAGCAGTACTTC.

The rearrangement joins TRBV2 to TRBJ1-5, with 7 bases lining up with TRBD1. This CDR3 comprises 16 residues. J lost 3 bases, V lost 2 bases, and 7 bases had no gene match. In germline, CDR1 is SNHLY, CDR2 FYNNEI. The CDR3 reads CASSESDRSNNQPQHF. The CDR3 DNA is TGTGCCAGCAGTGAATCGGACAGGTCCAACAATCAGCCCCAGCATTTT.

The chain links TRBV5-1 to TRBJ1-5; D is perhaps TRBD1 (6 bases). Deletions cut 0 bases from V and 4 bases from J, with 11 bases between. CDR3 length: 15 residues. Germline values: CDR1 SGHRS, CDR2 YFSETQ. This chain's CDR3 is CASSLAGGWNQPQHF. CDR3 nucleotide sequence: TGCGCCAGCAGCTTGGCGGGGGGCTGGAATCAGCCCCAGCATTTT.

This sequence joins TRBV28 and TRBJ2-5; D is perhaps TRBD2 (5 bases). CDR3 length: 14 residues. The germline CDR1 and CDR2 sequences are MDHEN and SYDVKM. Trimming shortened V by 5 bases and J by 5 bases, and 15 bases separated the two germline ends. CDR3 amino acids: CASSPHPLAETQYF. CDR3 DNA sequence: TGTGCCAGCAGTCCCCACCCGTTAGCGGAGACCCAGTACTTC.

The chain carries TRBV19 and TRBJ1-3; a possible D gene is TRBD1 (6 bases). With 7 bases removed from V and 0 bases from J, the gap between germline ends came to 13 bases. The CDR3 length is 15 residues. CDR1 is LNHDA and CDR2 is SQIVND in the germline V gene (reference sequence). This CDR3 reads CASKGQGFSGNTIYF. CDR3 in DNA: TGTGCCAGTAAGGGGCAGGGGTTCTCTGGAAACACCATATATTTT.

The genes are TRBV9 and TRBJ2-2; D possibly matches TRBD1 or TRBD2 (6 bases each). Deletions cut 6 bases from V and 7 bases from J, with 10 bases between. Looked up from germline, CDR1 is SGDLS and CDR2 is YYNGEE. There are 12 residues in the CDR3. The DNA for the CDR3 is TGTGCCAGCAAGGGGGGAGGCGGGGAGCTGTTTTTT. Translating it yields CASKGGGGELFF.

The rearrangement uses TRBV5-1 and TRBJ2-3; 10 positions agree with TRBD2. Trimming removed 2 bases from V and 1 base from J; junction bases left unmatched: 4. Germline CDR1 and CDR2: SGHRS and YFSETQ. This CDR3 is 16 amino acids long. The CDR3 nucleotides read TGCGCCAGCAGCTTAGTAACTAGCGGGGGCACAGATACGCAGTATTTT. As protein: CASSLVTSGGTDTQYF.

The chain joins TRBV7-9 to TRBJ2-7; possibly TRBD1 or TRBD2 for D (5 bases each). V lost 5 bases and J 1 base, leaving 12 bases between the germline ends. The CDR3 runs 14 residues. The V gene's germline CDR1 is SEHNR and CDR2 FQNEAQ (reference sequence). CDR3 protein: CASSPGTDSYEQYF. The CDR3 nucleotides are TGTGCCAGCAGCCCGGGGACCGATTCCTACGAGCAGTACTTC.

The chain employs TRBV28 and TRBJ2-7, with D perhaps matching TRBD2 (6 bases). Trimming took 4 bases from V and 2 from J, leaving 9 bases between them. The germline V gene encodes CDR1 MDHEN and CDR2 SYDVKM. The CDR3 is made up of 13 amino acids. This CDR3 is CASSSTGAYEQYF. CDR3 DNA: TGTGCCAGCAGTTCCACGGGGGCCTACGAGCAGTACTTC.

The gene calls are TRBV5-4 and TRBJ2-7; TRBD1 agrees at 7 bases. Germline trimming cut 10 bases from V and 1 base from J; bases unmatched to any gene: 8. CDR1 SGHNT and CDR2 YYREEE come from the germline V gene (reference sequence). The CDR3 contains 13 residues. The DNA of the CDR3 is TGTGCCGCACGGGACAGTAGTTCCTACGAGCAGTACTTC. This sequence encodes CAARDSSSYEQYF.

The chain combines TRBV10-1 with TRBJ2-3; D is perhaps TRBD1 or TRBD2 (5 bases each). With 3 bases removed from V and 4 bases from J, the gap between germline ends came to 17 bases. Germline loops: CDR1 WNHNN, CDR2 SYGVQD (reference sequence). CDR3 length equals 16 residues. The CDR3 nucleotides are TGCGCCAGCAGTGAAGGCAGGGAGAGTACAGCAGATACGCAGTATTTT. This translates into CASSEGRESTADTQYF.

The rearrangement links TRBV5-4 to TRBJ2-7, with a possible D match to TRBD1 (6 bases). V lost 2 bases to trimming and J lost 4 bases, with 19 bases between them. In germline, CDR1 is SGHNT, CDR2 YYREEE (reference sequence). The CDR3 runs to 16 residues. In nucleotides, the CDR3 is TGTGCCAGCAGCTTCACCGCCGGGACATATTCTTACGAGCAGTACTTC. Translated, it gives CASSFTAGTYSYEQYF. The full variable domain, in which reference TRBV5-4 and TRBJ2-7 provide the parts outside the CDR3, is ETGVTQSPTHLIKTRGQQVTLRCSSQSGHNTVSWYQQALGQGPQFIFQYYREEENGRGNFPPRFSGLQFPNYSSELNVNALELDDSALYLCASSFTAGTYSYEQYFGPGTRLTVT.

The rearrangement joins TRBV28 to TRBJ1-2, with TRBD1 as a possible D gene (6 bases). The CDR3 covers 13 residues. V was pared by 5 bases and J by 10 bases, with 17 bases between. Germline lookup yields CDR1 MDHEN and CDR2 SYDVKM. The CDR3 reads CASSGTPQRDYTF. In DNA, the CDR3 is TGTGCCAGCAGTGGGACACCTCAAAGGGACTACACCTTC.